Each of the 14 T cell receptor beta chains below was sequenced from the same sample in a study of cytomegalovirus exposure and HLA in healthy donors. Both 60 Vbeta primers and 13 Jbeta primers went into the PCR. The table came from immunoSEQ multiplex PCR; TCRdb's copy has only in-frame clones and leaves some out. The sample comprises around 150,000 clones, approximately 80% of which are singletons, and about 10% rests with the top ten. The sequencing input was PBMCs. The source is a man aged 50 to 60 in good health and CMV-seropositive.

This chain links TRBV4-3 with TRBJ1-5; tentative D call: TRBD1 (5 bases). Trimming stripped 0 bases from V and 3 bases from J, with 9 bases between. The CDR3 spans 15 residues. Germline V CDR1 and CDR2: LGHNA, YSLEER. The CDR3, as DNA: TGCGCCAGCAGCCAAGATGTAGGGGACAATCAGCCCCAGCATTTT. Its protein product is CASSQDVGDNQPQHF.

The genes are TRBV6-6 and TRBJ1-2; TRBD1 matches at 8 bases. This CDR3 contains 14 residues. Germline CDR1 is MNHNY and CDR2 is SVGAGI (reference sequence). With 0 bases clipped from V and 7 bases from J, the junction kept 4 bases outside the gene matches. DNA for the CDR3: TGTGCCAGCAGTTACTCGACAGGGGAGGGTGGCTACACCTTC. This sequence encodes CASSYSTGEGGYTF.

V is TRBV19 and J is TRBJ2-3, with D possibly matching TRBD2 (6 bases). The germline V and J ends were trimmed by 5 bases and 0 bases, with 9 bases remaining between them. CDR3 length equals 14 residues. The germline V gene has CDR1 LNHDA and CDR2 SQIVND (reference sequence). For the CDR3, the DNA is TGTGCCAGTAGTCCTAGCGTAAGCACAGATACGCAGTATTTT. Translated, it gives CASSPSVSTDTQYF.

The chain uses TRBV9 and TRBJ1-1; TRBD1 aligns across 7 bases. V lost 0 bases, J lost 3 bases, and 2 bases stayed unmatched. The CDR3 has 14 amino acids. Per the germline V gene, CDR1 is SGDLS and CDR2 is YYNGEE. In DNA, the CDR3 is TGTGCCAGCAGCGTAGGACAGGGAGACACTGAAGCTTTCTTT. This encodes CASSVGQGDTEAFF.

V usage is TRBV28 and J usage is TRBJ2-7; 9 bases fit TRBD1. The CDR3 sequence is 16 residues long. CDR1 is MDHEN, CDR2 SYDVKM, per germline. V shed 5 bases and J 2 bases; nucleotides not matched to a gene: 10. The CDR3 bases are TGTGCCAGCAGTGACGGGACAGGGCAACGGACCTACGAGCAGTACTTC. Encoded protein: CASSDGTGQRTYEQYF. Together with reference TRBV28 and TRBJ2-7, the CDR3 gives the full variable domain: DVKVTQSSRYLVKRTGEKVFLECVQDMDHENMFWYRQDPGLGLRLIYFSYDVKMKEKGDIPEGYSVSREKKERFSLILESASTNQTSMYLCASSDGTGQRTYEQYFGPGTRLTVT.

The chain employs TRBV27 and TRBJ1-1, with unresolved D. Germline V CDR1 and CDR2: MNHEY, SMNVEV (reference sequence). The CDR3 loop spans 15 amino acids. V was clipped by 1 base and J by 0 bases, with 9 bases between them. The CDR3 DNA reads TGTGCCAGCAGTTTATTGGGCAGGTTGAACACTGAAGCTTTCTTT. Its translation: CASSLLGRLNTEAFF.

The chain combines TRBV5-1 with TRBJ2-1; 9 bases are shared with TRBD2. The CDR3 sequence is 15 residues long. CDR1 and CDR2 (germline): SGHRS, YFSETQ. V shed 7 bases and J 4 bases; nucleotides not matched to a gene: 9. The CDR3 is CASRPRLAEYNEQFF. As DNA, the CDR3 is TGCGCCAGCCGCCCGAGACTAGCGGAGTACAATGAGCAGTTCTTC.

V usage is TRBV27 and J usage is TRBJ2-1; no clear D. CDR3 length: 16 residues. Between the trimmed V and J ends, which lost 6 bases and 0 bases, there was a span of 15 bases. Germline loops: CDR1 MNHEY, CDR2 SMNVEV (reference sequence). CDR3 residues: CASSRRRLSSYNEQFF. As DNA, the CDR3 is TGTGCCAGCAGCCGAAGGCGGTTAAGCTCCTACAATGAGCAGTTCTTC.

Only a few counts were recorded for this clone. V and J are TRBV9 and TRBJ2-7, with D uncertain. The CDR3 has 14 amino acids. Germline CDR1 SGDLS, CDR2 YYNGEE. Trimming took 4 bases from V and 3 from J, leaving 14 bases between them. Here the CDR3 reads CASSPGAPLYEQYF. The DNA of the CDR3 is TGTGCCAGCAGCCCCGGAGCACCCCTCTACGAGCAGTACTTC.

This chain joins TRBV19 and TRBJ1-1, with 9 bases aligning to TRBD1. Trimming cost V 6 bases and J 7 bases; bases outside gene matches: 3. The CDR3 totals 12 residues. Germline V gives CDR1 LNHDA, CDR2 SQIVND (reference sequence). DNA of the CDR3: TGTGCCAGTAGGGACAGGGGTTTTGAAGCTTTCTTT. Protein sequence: CASRDRGFEAFF.

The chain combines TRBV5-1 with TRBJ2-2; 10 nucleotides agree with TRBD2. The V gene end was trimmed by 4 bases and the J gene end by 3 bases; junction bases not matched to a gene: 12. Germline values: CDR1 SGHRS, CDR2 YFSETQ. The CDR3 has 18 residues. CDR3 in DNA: TGCGCCAGCAGCGTTGGGTCTAGCGGGAGAGGTTACACCGGGGAGCTGTTTTTT. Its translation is CASSVGSSGRGYTGELFF.

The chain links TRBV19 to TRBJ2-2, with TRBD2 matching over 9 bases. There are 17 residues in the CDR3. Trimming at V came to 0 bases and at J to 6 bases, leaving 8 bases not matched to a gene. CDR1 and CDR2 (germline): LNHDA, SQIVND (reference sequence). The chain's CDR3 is CASSIDPQRGAPGELFF. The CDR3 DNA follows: TGTGCCAGTAGTATAGATCCCCAGCGGGGGGCTCCCGGGGAGCTGTTTTTT.

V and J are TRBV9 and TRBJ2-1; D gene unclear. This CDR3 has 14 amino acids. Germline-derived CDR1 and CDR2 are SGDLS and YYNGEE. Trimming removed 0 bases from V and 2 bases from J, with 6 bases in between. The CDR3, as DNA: TGTGCCAGCAGCGTAGCGGTCCCCTACAATGAGCAGTTCTTC. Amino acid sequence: CASSVAVPYNEQFF.

The CDR3 reads CASSQQGAEDTEAFF. In nucleotides, the CDR3 is TGCGCCAGCAGCCAACAGGGGGCGGAAGACACTGAAGCTTTCTTT. This rearrangement joins TRBV4-3 to TRBJ1-1; 8 bases are shared with TRBD1. Germline CDR1 is LGHNA and CDR2 is YSLEER. V lost 2 bases, J lost 3 bases, and 5 bases stayed unmatched. The CDR3 is made up of 15 amino acids.